This T cell receptor beta chain was identified during a study of long-term antiretroviral therapy in people with HIV (dated by TCRdb to the early 2020s). With respect to the entire study: The earliest samples were collected approximately a decade before the 2015 WHO recommendation for immediate ART, a period when ART was typically delayed until CD4 counts fell. A retrospective serial study tested whether changes in peripheral blood TRB repertoire composition and diversity were associated with ART initiation and durable HIV suppression. Of the 25 to 30 participants with HIV, about a dozen were female. A total of under 250 cryopreserved PBMC samples were contributed to the cohort by 30 adults with confirmed HIV infection, with samples collected serially over a mean of about 6 years (range 1-12). No cross-contamination during QIAcube processing was seen in test extractions of a monoclonal T-cell line run alongside 33 polyclonal samples. On the study overall, not on this receptor specifically: At every time point, the repertoire was dominated by expanded TRB clones first identified before ART initiation, although this dominance fluctuated and, in many PLHIV, declined after ART. Samples dated from the mid-2000s to the late 2010s, and the ART regimens used may be less effective than current ones. Narrower CDR3 length ranges were observed in HIV repertoires than in controls, and an antigen-experienced repertoire with only a slight naive shift after ART was suggested by the network structure. Inferences about post-ART repertoire changes are limited because no data were available on ART adherence, viral resistance or therapy changes. Limited PBMC availability meant only the TCR beta chain was sequenced, without alpha chain pairing. ART initiation was associated with a significant increase in TRB diversity, but diversity stayed significantly below transplant donor controls even after long-term ART. Because pre-ART samples had limited cell numbers, unsorted PBMC were profiled rather than sorted CD4+ and CD8+ T cells.

The immunoSEQ hsTCRB v3.0 assay was used at survey level resolution for TRB variable region sequencing. The target sequencing depth for TRB was about 40,000-50,000 T-cell genomes per sample. An Illumina MiSeq with a v3 150-cycle kit was used to sequence the pooled TRB libraries. As for the authors' bioinformatics: Repertoire analysis was run in R within a reproducible Nextflow workflow that covered QC, data transformation and analysis. Custom analyses were implemented in LymphoSeq2, an R package for AIRR-Seq data exploration. A few samples that produced fewer than 5000 total TRB sequences were removed, so 180 or so HIV repertoires were analyzed. Among the 200 or so HIV repertoires that were kept, approximately 61 were collected before ART initiation and roughly 130 were collected after ART initiation. Each repertoire was downsampled to 5000 TRB nucleotide sequences, and summary statistics were averaged across 100 downsampling iterations. Only TRB sequences with CDR3 regions of at least seven amino acids were retained for analysis. A Shannon entropy-derived clonality score and the Gini coefficient were used to measure diversity. Repertoire networks linked the top 5000 CDR3 amino acid sequences whenever two sequences differed by an edit distance of one. Antigen specificity groups and MHC restriction were predicted for TRB CDR3 amino acid sequences with GLIPH2. Known CMV, EBV, HIV or tissue antigen associations were flagged by matching CDR3 amino acid sequences against VDJdb and McPAS-TCR. Pre-ART, post-ART and control groups were compared with Wilcoxon signed-rank tests and Holm-Bonferroni correction. The source is immuneACCESS, and TCRdb retained only in-frame sequences with V and J called. Part of the clones is not carried over; for the studies checked, unresolved V genes explain less than half of this, and the remainder is unexplained. The V and J calls and clone size are taken from that table; D and trimming were inferred from the DNA. In all, the sample holds 20,000 to 30,000 clones, and around 80% of those were seen once. 2.3% of the sample rests with the top ten.

Comment on this clone: Its antigen target is currently unknown. It has no much larger one-base neighbor in the sample; base qualities were not kept.

Participants were included only if at least one PBMC sample before ART initiation and at least two post-ART samples were available. Every participant with HIV received treatment in the United States of America. Before DNA extraction, cryopreserved samples containing 1-10 million PBMC were thawed and washed. At the time of the earliest PBMC sample for each participant with HIV, ages ranged from roughly 20 to 54 years. Each participant contributed PBMC samples from 1-4 timepoints before ART initiation and 2-8 timepoints after ART initiation, with a median of 7 samples. For every participant, serial HIV viral load, CD4+ T-cell count, ART history and demographic data were obtained. Using a Qiagen kit on a QIAcube, genomic DNA was extracted from unsorted PBMC, with samples processed in batches of 12. Taken from cysteine to phenylalanine, the CDR3 has 15 residues. Only the CDR3 portion is preserved as DNA: 45 bases, with reading frame beginning at the first base. V drops 3 bases and J drops 0 bases, leaving 9 bases in between. CDR1 and CDR2 were assigned from the germline V gene as ENHRY and SYGVKD.

This specimen consisted of unsorted PBMCs, obtained 3 years after starting antiretroviral therapy. The sequence was obtained from a man aged 50 to 59 with HIV. The rearranged chain carries TRBV10-3 and TRBJ1-3, with the D gene too uncertain to name. The CDR3 has the sequence CAISEYGDSGNTIYF. The bases read TGTGCCATCAGTGAATACGGAGACTCTGGAAACACCATATATTTT.